The TCR beta chain described here comes from a study of cytomegalovirus exposure and HLA in healthy donors (TCRdb year 2017). The study in broad terms: A later analysis indicated that the 130 or so validation repertoires were generated on the platform also employed for the 720 or so repertoires of the first cohort. The study was designed to test whether signatures of past pathogen exposure could be identified by cataloging public T cell receptors. The study combined high-throughput TCR immunosequencing, statistical association of individual TCRs with disease status, and machine learning to predict cytomegalovirus infection status. Besides the first cohort of roughly 660 subjects, a separate validation cohort made up of 90 to 150 different subjects was used. Study-wide findings and limitations: According to the authors, the approach could potentially be generalized to other disease states and immunological phenotypes. The validation cohort had no HLA typing available for a later analysis, so co-occurrence within that cohort was assessed over all 130 or so repertoires. Subsequent analysis determined that TCRs grouped into clusters in the first cohort also showed a tendency toward co-occurrence across the roughly 110 validation repertoires, and 94% of cluster scores exceeded 0. In both the original and validation cohorts, the classifier was reported to diagnose cytomegalovirus status with high specificity and sensitivity. In vitro tests confirmed that a few of the cytomegalovirus-associated TCR beta chains recognize cytomegalovirus antigens. While some public TCRs were present in many individuals, most TCR sequences turned up only very rarely across donors. A total of roughly 160 TCR beta chains were listed by the study as associated with cytomegalovirus.

Trimming takes 2 bases from V and 5 bases from J, and the germline ends sit 10 bases apart. From a lookup of the germline V gene (reference sequence), CDR1 and CDR2 are SGHNT and YYREEE. Including the terminal cysteine and phenylalanine, the CDR3 comprises 13 residues. Only the CDR3 DNA stays, 39 bases, in frame from base 1. Library creation used the immunoSEQ multiplex PCR assay. The study's processing was this. To diagnose cytomegalovirus status from the catalog of TCR beta chain sequences, a statistical classification framework was built. TCRdb provides this immuneACCESS table in a form limited to in-frame rearrangements. Some clones are lacking; in checked studies, under half of them reflect an unresolved V gene, and why the rest are absent is not known. V and J calls and clone size follow that table, whereas D and trimming were derived from the DNA. The sample includes about 110,000 clones, with around 87% observed a single time. The ten largest clones take up about 4% of the sample.

The donors were included in the validation cohort of some 120 subjects, a group kept apart from the roughly 730-subject first cohort. To note about this clone: This receptor's antigen is unknown. No base quality values were provided; no much bigger clone lies one nucleotide off.

The TCR comes from a woman between 18 and 29 years old in good health and CMV-seropositive. The sequence links TRBV5-4 to TRBJ2-5; the D gene cannot be named for sure. Specimen: PBMCs. The nucleotide sequence is TGTGCCAGCAGCTTTACCTTCGAGGAGACCCAGTACTTC. Its coded protein is CASSFTFEETQYF. With the portions outside the CDR3 filled from the reference TRBV5-4 and TRBJ2-5 genes, the complete variable region becomes ETGVTQSPTHLIKTRGQQVTLRCSSQSGHNTVSWYQQALGQGPQFIFQYYREEENGRGNFPPRFSGLQFPNYSSELNVNALELDDSALYLCASSFTFEETQYFGPGTRLLVL.